This note documents a single TCR beta chain sequence. The data originate from a study of blood T cell repertoires in COVID-19. Study background: Sites across the United States, Italy and Spain contributed samples from acute and convalescent COVID-19. T cells, B-cell-depleted T cells, or PBMCs supplied cDNA or gDNA.

Per the study methods: Using reference gene primer amplification, nucleated cell counts were estimated. Here immunoSEQ multiplex PCR was the method, and the copy in TCRdb shows in-frame clones only, minus some. D and trimming were read from the DNA, whereas the V and J calls and clone size are those reported in that table. In the table there are around 200,000 clones, more than 75% of which are singletons. Germline V gene lookup returns CDR1 PRHDT and CDR2 FYEKMQ (reference sequence). V lost 5 bases and J lost 5; bases outside the gene matches: 6. This CDR3 spans 14 amino acids. The TCR originated in a man aged 35-49 years with active or convalescent COVID-19. Sequencing was done on a sample of peripheral blood. The chain carries TRBV13 and TRBJ2-1, with 7 positions matching TRBD1. In DNA, the CDR3 is TGTGCCAGCAGCAGTCCCGGGACAGACAATGAGCAGTTCTTC. Translated, it gives CASSSPGTDNEQFF.